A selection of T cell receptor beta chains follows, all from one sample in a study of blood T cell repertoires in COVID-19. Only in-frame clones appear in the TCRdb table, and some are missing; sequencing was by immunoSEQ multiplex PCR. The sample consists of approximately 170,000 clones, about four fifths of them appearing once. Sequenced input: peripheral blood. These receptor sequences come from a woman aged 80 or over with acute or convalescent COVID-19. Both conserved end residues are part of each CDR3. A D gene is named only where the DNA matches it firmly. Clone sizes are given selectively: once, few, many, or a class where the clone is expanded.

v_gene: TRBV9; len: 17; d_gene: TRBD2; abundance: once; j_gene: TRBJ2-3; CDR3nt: TGTGCCAGCAGCGTAGGTGTTGGCGGGGGGGCCCCAGATACGCAGTATTTT; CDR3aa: CASSVGVGGGAPDTQYF
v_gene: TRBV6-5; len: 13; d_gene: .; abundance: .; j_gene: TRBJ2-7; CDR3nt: TGTGCCAGCAGTTACGAGGGATCCTACGAGCAGTACTTC; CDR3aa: CASSYEGSYEQYF
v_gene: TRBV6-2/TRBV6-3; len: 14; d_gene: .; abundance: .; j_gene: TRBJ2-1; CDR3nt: TGTGCCAGCAGCGAACCGGGTTCTACGCGTGAGCAGTTCTTC; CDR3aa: CASSEPGSTREQFF
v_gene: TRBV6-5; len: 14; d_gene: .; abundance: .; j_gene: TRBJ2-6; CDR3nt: TGTGCCAGCAGTCCCCTCTCTGGGGCCAACGTCCTGACTTTC; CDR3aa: CASSPLSGANVLTF
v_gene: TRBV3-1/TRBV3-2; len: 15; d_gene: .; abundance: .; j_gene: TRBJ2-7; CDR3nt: TGTGCCAGCAGCCAAGTTAGCGGAGGCTCCTACGAGCAGTACTTC; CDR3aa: CASSQVSGGSYEQYF
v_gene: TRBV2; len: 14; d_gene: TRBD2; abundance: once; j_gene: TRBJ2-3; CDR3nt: TGTGCCAGCAGTGAAGCGAGACTAGCTGATACGCAGTATTTT; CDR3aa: CASSEARLADTQYF
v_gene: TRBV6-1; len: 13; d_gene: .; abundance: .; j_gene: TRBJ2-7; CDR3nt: TGTGCCAGCAGTGAATCGGGTCCCTACGAGCAGTACTTC; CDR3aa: CASSESGPYEQYF
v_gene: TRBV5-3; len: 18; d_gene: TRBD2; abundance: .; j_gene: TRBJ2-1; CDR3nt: TGTGCCAGAAGCCAGCCGTTAACTAGCGGGGGTGCCCTCGATGAGCAGTTCTTC; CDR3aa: CARSQPLTSGGALDEQFF
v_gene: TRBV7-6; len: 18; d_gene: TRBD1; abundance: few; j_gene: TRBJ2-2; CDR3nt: TGTGCCAGCAGCTTAGAGGGTTGGGGGACAGCGAACACCGGGGAGCTGTTTTTT; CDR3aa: CASSLEGWGTANTGELFF
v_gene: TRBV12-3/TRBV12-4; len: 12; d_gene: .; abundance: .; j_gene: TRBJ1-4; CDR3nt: TGTGCCAGCAGCCCCCAGGGTGACAAACTGTTTTTT; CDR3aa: CASSPQGDKLFF
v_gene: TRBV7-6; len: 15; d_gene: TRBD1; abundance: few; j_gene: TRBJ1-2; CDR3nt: TGTGCCAGCAGCTTAAGGGACAGCGGCTTCGATGGCTACACCTTC; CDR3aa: CASSLRDSGFDGYTF
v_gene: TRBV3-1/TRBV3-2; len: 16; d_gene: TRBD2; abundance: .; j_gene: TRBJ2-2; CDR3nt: TGTGCCAGCAGCCAAGTCGCTAGCGGGAGTAAGAGGGAGCTGTTTTTT; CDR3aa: CASSQVASGSKRELFF
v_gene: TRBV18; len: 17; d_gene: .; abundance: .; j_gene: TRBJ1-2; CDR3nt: TGTGCCAGCTCACCACCGACTCAACTCCGGGGAAACTATGGCTACACCTTC; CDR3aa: CASSPPTQLRGNYGYTF
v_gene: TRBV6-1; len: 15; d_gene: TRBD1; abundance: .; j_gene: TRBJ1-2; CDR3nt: TGTGCCAGCAGTGAATCGAGAAGGGGGCAATATGGCTACACCTTC; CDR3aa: CASSESRRGQYGYTF
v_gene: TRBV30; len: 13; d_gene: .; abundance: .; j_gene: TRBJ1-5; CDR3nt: TGTGCCTGGAGCGGGGACACTAATCAGCCCCAGCATTTT; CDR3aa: CAWSGDTNQPQHF
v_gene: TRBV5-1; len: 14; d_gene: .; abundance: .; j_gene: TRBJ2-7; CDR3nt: TGCGCCAGCAGCGCCCTAGGAGGGCGGGACGAGCAGTACTTC; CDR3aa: CASSALGGRDEQYF
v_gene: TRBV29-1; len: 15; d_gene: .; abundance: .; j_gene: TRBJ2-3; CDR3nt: TGCAGCGTACATCAAGACGGGGTGGGGACAGATACGCAGTATTTT; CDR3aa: CSVHQDGVGTDTQYF
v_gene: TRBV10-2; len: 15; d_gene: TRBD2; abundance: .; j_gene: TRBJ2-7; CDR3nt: TGCGCCAGCAACCCTGGGCTAGCGGGCTCCTACGAGCAGTACTTC; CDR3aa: CASNPGLAGSYEQYF
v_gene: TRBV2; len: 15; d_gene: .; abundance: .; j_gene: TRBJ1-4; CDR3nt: TGTGCCAGCAGTGAAGTGGCAGAGGGTAATGAAAAACTGTTTTTT; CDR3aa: CASSEVAEGNEKLFF
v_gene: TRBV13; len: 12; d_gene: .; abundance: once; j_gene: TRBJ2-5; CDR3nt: TGTGCCAGCAGCACCTCGGTTGAGACCCAGTACTTC; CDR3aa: CASSTSVETQYF
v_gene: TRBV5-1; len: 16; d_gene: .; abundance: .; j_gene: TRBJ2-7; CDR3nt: TGCGCCAGCAGAAGTGCTCCCAGGGGACAATCACTGGAGCAGTACTTC; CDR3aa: CASRSAPRGQSLEQYF
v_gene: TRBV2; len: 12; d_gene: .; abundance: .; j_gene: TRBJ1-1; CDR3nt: TGTGCCAGCAAAACCCGACATGCTGAAGCTTTCTTT; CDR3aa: CASKTRHAEAFF
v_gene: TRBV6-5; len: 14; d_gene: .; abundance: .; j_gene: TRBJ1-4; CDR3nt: TGTGCCAGCAGCCAGACATCAACTAATGAAAAACTGTTTTTT; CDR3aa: CASSQTSTNEKLFF
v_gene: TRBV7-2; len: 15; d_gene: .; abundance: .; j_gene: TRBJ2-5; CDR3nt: TGTGCCAGCAGCGCGGTATCACTATCTCCGGAGACCCAGTACTTC; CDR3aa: CASSAVSLSPETQYF
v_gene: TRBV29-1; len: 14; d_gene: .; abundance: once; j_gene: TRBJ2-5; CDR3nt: TGCAGCGTTGATGGGGACAACCGTGTCTCGACCCAGTACTTC; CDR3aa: CSVDGDNRVSTQYF
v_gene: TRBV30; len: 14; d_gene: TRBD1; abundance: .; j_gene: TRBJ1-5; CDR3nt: TGTGCCTGGACTAAAGGGGGCGATAATCAGCCCCAGCATTTT; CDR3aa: CAWTKGGDNQPQHF
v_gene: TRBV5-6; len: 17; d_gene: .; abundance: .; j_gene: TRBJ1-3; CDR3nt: TGTGCCAGCAGCTTGCTATGGACAGAGACCTCTGGAAACACCATATATTTT; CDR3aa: CASSLLWTETSGNTIYF
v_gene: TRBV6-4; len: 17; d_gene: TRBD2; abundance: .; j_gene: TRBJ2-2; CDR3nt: TGTGCCAGCAGCCCGAATAGCGGGGGGGCGAACACCGGGGAGCTGTTTTTT; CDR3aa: CASSPNSGGANTGELFF
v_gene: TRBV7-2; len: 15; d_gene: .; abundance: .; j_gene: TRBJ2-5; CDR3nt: TGTGCCAGCAGCTTAGGGGTCAGGGGCCAAGAGACCCAGTACTTC; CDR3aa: CASSLGVRGQETQYF
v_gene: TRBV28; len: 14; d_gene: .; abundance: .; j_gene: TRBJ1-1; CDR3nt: TGTGCCAGCAGTTTAAACATTCAAAACACTGAAGCTTTCTTT; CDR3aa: CASSLNIQNTEAFF
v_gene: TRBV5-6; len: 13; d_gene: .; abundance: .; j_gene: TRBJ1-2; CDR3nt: TGTGCCAGCAGCCCCGGTCGGGGCTATGGCTACACCTTC; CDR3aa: CASSPGRGYGYTF
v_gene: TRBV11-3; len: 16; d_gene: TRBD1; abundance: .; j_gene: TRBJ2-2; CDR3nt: TGTGCCAGCAGTAGGGGCAGGGGGCCTTACACCGGGGAGCTGTTTTTT; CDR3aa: CASSRGRGPYTGELFF
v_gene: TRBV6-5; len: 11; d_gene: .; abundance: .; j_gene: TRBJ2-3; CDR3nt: TGTGCCAGCAGTCGAGCAGATACGCAGTATTTT; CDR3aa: CASSRADTQYF
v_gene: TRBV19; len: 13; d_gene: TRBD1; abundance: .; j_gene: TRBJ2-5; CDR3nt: TGTGCCAGTAGTAAGGACAGGGAAGAGACCCAGTACTTC; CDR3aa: CASSKDREETQYF
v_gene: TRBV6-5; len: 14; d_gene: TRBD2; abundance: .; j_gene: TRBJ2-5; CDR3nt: TGTGCCAGCAGCCCGGGACTAGAGGTAGAGACCCAGTACTTC; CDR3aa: CASSPGLEVETQYF
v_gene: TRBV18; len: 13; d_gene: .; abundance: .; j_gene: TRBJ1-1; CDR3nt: TGTGCCAGCTCAGATCAGGTCGACACTGAAGCTTTCTTT; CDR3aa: CASSDQVDTEAFF
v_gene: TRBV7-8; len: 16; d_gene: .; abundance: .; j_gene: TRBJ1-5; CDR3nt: TGTGCCAGCAGCTTAATCGGGGGAGGGGACAATCAGCCCCAGCATTTT; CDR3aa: CASSLIGGGDNQPQHF
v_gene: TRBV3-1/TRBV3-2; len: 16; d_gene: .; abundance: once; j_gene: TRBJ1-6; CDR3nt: TGTGCCAGCAGCCGCTTCAGGGATCGGCATAATTCACCCCTCCACTTT; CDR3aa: CASSRFRDRHNSPLHF
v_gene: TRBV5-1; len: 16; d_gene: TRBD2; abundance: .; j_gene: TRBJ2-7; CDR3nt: TGCGCCAGCAGCTTGGACCTTAGCGGGGGGGCCTACGAGCAGTACTTC; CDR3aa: CASSLDLSGGAYEQYF
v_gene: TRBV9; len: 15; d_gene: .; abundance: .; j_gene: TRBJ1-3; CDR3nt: TGTGCCAGCAGCGTAGGGCCCGGGTATGGAAACACCATATATTTT; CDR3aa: CASSVGPGYGNTIYF
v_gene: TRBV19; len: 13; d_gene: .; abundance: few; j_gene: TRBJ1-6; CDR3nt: TGTGCCAGTAGTTTCACCTATAATTCACCCCTCCACTTT; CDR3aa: CASSFTYNSPLHF
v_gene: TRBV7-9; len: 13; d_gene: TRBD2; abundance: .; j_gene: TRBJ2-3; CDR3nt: TGTGCCAGCACCCTAGCGGACCGGGATACGCAGTATTTT; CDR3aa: CASTLADRDTQYF
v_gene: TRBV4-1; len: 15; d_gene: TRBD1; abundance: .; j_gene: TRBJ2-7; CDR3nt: TGCGCCAGCAGCCACCTCACGACAGGGATCGGCGAGCAGTACTTC; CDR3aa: CASSHLTTGIGEQYF
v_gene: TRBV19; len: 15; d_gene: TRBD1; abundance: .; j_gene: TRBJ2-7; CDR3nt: TGTGCCAGTACCCCTGGGGCAGGGGGTAACTACGAGCAGTACTTC; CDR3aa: CASTPGAGGNYEQYF
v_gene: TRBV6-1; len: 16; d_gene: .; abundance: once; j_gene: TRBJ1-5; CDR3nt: TGTGCCAGCAGTGATTCCGGGACACCTTTCAATCAGCCCCAGCATTTT; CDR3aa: CASSDSGTPFNQPQHF
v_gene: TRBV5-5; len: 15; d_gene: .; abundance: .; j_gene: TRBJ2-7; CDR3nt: TGTGCCAGCAGCGCAGGCCCCGCAGGGCCCTACGAGCAGTACTTC; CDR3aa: CASSAGPAGPYEQYF
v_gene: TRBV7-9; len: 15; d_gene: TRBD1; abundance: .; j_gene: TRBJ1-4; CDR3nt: TGTGCCAGCAGCTTAATGACAGGGGAACGGGAAAAACTGTTTTTT; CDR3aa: CASSLMTGEREKLFF
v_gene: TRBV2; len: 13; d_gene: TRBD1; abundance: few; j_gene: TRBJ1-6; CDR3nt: TGTGCCAGCAAAGGGACAGGGAGTTCACCCCTCCACTTT; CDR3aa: CASKGTGSSPLHF
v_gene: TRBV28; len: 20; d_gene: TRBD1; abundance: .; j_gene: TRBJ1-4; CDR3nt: TGTGCCAGCAGTTTATGGGGGGGGACAGGGAATTCCTCCCCTTACGAAAAACTGTTTTTT; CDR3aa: CASSLWGGTGNSSPYEKLFF
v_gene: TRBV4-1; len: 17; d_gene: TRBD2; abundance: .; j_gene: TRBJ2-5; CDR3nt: TGCGCCAGCAGCCAAGCCCCCGGACTAGCGGGAGAAGAGACCCAGTACTTC; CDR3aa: CASSQAPGLAGEETQYF
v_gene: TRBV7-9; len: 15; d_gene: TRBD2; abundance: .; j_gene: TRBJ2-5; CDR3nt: TGTGCCAGCAGCTTAATTGCGGGGGGCGCGGAGACCCAGTACTTC; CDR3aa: CASSLIAGGAETQYF
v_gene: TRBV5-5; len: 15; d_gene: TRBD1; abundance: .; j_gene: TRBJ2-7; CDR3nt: TGTGCCAGCAGCTTGGGGCTGGACAGGGCCTACGAGCAGTACTTC; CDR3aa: CASSLGLDRAYEQYF
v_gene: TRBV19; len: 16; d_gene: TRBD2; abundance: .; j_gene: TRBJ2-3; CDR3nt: TGTGCCAGTAGTATCCGGCTAGCGGGACCCACAGATACGCAGTATTTT; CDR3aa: CASSIRLAGPTDTQYF
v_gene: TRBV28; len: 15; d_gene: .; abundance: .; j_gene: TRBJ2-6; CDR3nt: TGTGCCAGCAGTTTAGGTCTAGCTGGGGCCAACGTCCTGACTTTC; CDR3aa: CASSLGLAGANVLTF
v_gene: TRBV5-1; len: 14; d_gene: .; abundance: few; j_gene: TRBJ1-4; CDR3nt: TGCGCCAGCAGCTTGGGGCAGGCTAATGAAAAACTGTTTTTT; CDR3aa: CASSLGQANEKLFF